What follows is one T cell receptor beta chain and its context. V dropped 4 bases and J dropped 2; count of bases not matched to a gene: 11. Germline V lookup: CDR1 KGHDR, CDR2 SFDVKD. This CDR3 has 18 amino acids. This sample was taken from a study of blood T cell repertoires in COVID-19. As processed by the authors: It was from reference gene primer amplification that nucleated cell counts were estimated. Measured with immunoSEQ multiplex PCR; TCRdb has only the in-frame clones, and not every one. V and J calls plus clone size are reproduced from that table; the DNA served to infer D and trimming. Of some 190,000 clones listed, roughly 80% are singletons.

Material for sequencing was PBMCs or T cells enriched from blood (not recorded which). The V and J genes are TRBV24-1 and TRBJ2-1; 9 nucleotides match TRBD2. The clonotype comes from a man in his fifties or sixties who had been exposed to COVID-19. The CDR3 DNA reads TGTGCCACCAGTGACTCCTGGACTAGCGCGACCCCCTACAATGAGCAGTTCTTC. The encoded protein is CATSDSWTSATPYNEQFF.